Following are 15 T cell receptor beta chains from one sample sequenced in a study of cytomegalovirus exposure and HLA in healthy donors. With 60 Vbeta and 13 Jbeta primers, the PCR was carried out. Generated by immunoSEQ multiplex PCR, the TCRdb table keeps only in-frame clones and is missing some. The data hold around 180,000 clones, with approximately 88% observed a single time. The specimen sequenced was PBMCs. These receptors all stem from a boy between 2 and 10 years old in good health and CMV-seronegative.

CDR3 sequence (DNA): TGTGCCAGCAGCCCCAGACGGGATCAGCATACGCAGTATTTT. It specifies CASSPRRDQHTQYF. This sequence joins TRBV7-9 and TRBJ2-3; perhaps TRBD2 as D (5 bases). The V end lost 5 bases, the J end lost 7 bases, and 16 bases lay between the germline ends. The CDR3 covers 14 residues. The germline gives CDR1 SEHNR, CDR2 FQNEAQ (reference sequence).

The CDR3 nucleotides are TGTGCCAGTAGTCAGGGACAGGGAAGCAATCAGCCCCAGCATTTT. It yields the protein CASSQGQGSNQPQHF. The rearrangement links TRBV19 to TRBJ1-5; 9 bases fit TRBD1. Germline values: CDR1 LNHDA, CDR2 SQIVND (reference sequence). V was pared by 5 bases and J by 1 base, with 3 bases of the junction left unmatched. This CDR3 is 15 amino acids long.

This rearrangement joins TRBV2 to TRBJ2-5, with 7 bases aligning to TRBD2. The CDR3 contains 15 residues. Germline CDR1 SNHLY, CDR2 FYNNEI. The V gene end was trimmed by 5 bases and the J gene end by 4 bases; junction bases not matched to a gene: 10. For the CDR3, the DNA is TGTGCCAGCAGTCTTTGGGCGGGAGTAGGAGAGACCCAGTACTTC. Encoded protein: CASSLWAGVGETQYF.

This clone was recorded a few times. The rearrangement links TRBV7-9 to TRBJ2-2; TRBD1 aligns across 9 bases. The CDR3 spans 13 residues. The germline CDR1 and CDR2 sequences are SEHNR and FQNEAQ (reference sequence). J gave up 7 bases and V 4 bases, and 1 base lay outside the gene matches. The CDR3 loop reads CASSSTGGGELFF. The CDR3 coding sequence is TGTGCCAGCAGCTCGACAGGGGGCGGGGAGCTGTTTTTT.

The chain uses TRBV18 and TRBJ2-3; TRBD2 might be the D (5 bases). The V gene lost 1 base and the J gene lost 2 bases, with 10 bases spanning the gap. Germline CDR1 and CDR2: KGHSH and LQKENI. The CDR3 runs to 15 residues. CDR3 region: CASSPLASATDTQYF. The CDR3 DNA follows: TGTGCCAGCTCACCACTAGCGTCGGCCACAGATACGCAGTATTTT.

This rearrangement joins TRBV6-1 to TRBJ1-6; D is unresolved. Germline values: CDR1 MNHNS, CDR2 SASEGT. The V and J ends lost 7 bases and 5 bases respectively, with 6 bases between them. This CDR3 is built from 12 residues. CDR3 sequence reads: CASTDNNSPLHF. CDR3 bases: TGTGCCAGCACAGATAATAATTCACCCCTCCACTTT.

The CDR3 DNA follows: TGTGCCTGGAGTGTACTACCGTGGCTCTCCCCCAATGAGCAGTTCTTC. It translates to CAWSVLPWLSPNEQFF. The chain joins TRBV30 to TRBJ2-1; no reliable D call. Trimming stripped 0 bases from V and 6 bases from J, with 18 bases between. The CDR3 extends over 16 amino acids. Germline CDR1 GTSNPN, CDR2 SVGIG (reference sequence).

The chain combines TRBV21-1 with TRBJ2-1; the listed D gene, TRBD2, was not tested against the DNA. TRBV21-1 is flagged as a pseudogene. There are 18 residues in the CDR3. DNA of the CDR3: TGTGCCAGCAGCAAAGATCGGGAGGGACTAGCGGGAGAGGATGCGCAGTTCTTC. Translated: CASSKDREGLAGEDAQFF.

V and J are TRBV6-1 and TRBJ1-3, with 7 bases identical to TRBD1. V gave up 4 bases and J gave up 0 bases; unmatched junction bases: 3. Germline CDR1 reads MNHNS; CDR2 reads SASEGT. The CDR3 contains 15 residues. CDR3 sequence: CASSGGQISGNTIYF. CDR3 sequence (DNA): TGTGCCAGCAGTGGGGGACAGATCTCTGGAAACACCATATATTTT.

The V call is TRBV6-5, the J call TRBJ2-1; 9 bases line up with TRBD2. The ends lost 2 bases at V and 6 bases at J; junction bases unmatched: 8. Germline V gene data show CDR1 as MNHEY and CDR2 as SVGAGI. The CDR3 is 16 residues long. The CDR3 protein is CASSYGSGTSLNEQFF. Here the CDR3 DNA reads TGTGCCAGCAGTTACGGATCCGGGACTAGCCTCAATGAGCAGTTCTTC.

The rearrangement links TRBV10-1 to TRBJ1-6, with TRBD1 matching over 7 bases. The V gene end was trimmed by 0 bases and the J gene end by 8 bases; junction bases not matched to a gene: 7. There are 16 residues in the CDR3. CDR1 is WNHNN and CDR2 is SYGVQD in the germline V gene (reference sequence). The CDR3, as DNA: TGCGCCAGCAGTGAGTCTCCGGGACAGCGAGATTCACCCCTCCACTTT. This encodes CASSESPGQRDSPLHF.

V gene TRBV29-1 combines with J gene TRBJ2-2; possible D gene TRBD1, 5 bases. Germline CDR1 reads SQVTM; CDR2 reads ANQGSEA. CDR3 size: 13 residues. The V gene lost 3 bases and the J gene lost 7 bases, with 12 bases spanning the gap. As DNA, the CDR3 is TGCAGCGTTGAGCAGGGAATGGTCGGGGAGCTGTTTTTT. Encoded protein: CSVEQGMVGELFF.

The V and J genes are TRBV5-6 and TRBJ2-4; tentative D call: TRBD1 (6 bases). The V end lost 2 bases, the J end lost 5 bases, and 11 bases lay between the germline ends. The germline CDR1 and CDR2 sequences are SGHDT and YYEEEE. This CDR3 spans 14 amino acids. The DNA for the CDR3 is TGTGCCAGCAGCTTTGGGCAGGGGCAAAACATTCAGTACTTC. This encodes CASSFGQGQNIQYF.

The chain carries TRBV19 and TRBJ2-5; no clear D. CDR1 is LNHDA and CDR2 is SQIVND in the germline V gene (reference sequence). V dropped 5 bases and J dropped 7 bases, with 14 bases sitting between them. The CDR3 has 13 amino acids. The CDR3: CASSLSGSWTQYF. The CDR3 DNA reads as TGTGCCAGTAGTCTGTCCGGGTCGTGGACCCAGTACTTC.

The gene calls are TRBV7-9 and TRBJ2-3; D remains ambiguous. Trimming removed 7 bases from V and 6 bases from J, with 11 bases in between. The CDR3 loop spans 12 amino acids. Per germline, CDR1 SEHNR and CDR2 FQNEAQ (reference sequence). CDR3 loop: CASNFYADTQYF. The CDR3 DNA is TGTGCCAGCAATTTCTACGCGGATACGCAGTATTTT.